The subject of this entry is one T cell receptor (beta chain). Its antigen is as yet unknown. This may come from a read error, since a much larger clone is one base off. Described time point: patch test 2, 6 weeks after DPC sensitization. The treatment denotes: therapeutic diphenylcyclopropenone sensitization with weekly scalp DPC. The donor pool consisted of alopecia patients aged 18 to 70 years, considered suitable for DPC. These data are taken from a study of human T cells and chemical hapten exposure. Study-level information: Affected patients, primarily female, had alopecia areata, totalis or universalis. Study-wide results and limits: Following DPC sensitization, TCRs present above 1 in 1000 frequency showed no change. Compared to controls, expanded TCRs made significantly more large clusters of similar CDR3s.

TCRdb reanalysed the RACE reads using MiXCR and keeps one entry per CDR3 protein. The repertoire has some 99,000 distinct CDR3 sequences, roughly a tenth of them found once; the top ten carry 2.5% to 3.5%. The CDR3 has 17 residues. Germline lookup yields CDR1 SEHNR and CDR2 FQNEAQ (reference sequence). Sequences were derived from whole blood, sampled in connection with sensitization to the hapten diphenylcyclopropenone (DPC). The chain uses TRBV7-9 and TRBJ2-6; D possibly uses TRBD1 or TRBD2 (5 bases each). This TCR derives from a woman in her thirties or forties with alopecia areata. Some clones in this sample may be carry-over from other donors' samples. Here the CDR3 reads CVSSGNIRGYGANVLTF. Here the CDR3 DNA reads TGTGTCAGCAGCGGAAATATTAGGGGTTACGGGGCCAACGTCCTGACTTTC.